The 17 T cell receptor beta chains presented below share a single source sample, sequenced in a study of T cell repertoires in cytomegalovirus infection. TCRdb re-derived calls from the reads in MiXCR, one entry per CDR3 protein. There are roughly 760,000 distinct CDR3 sequences in the sample; under 40% occur only once, and around 2.8% lies in the top ten. The sequenced sample consisted of PBMCs. The receptors come from a human donor in good health (CMV status not recorded). Some clones in this sample may be carry-over from other donors' samples.

This clonotype occurred many times. V is TRBV7-8 and J is TRBJ2-3; TRBD1 matches at 7 bases. V was clipped by 3 bases and J by 4 bases; unmatched bases: 7. The CDR3 length is 15 residues. Germline V CDR1 and CDR2: SGHVS, FQNEAQ. CDR3 nucleotides: TGTGCCAGCAGCTTCCTCGACAGGGCCGCAGATACGCAGTATTTT. It is translated as CASSFLDRAADTQYF. Full variable domain (rest looked up from reference TRBV7-8 and TRBJ2-3): GAGVSQSPRYKVAKRGQDVALRCDPISGHVSLFWYQQALGQGPEFLTYFQNEAQLDKSGLPSDRFFAERPEGSVSTLKIQRTQQEDSAVYLCASSFLDRAADTQYFGPGTRLTVL.

This clonotype has more than one count but fewer than ten. V gene TRBV4-2 combines with J gene TRBJ2-5, with a tentative D call TRBD2 (5 bases). Between the trimmed V and J ends, which lost 8 bases and 4 bases, there was a span of 14 bases. Germline assignment: CDR1 LGHNA and CDR2 YNFKEQ. The CDR3 is 13 amino acids. This CDR3 reads CASGRNLGETQYF. The DNA of the CDR3 is TGTGCCAGCGGGAGAAACTTGGGAGAGACCCAGTACTTC.

This clonotype was counted a few times. V gene TRBV6-5 combines with J gene TRBJ2-7; D is undetermined. The CDR3 is 13 residues long. CDR1 and CDR2 (germline): MNHEY, SVGAGI. The V end was cut by 3 bases, the J end by 2 bases, with 8 bases between. The CDR3 here is CASSYEETYEQYF. The CDR3 DNA is TGTGCCAGCAGTTATGAGGAGACCTACGAGCAGTACTTC.

The V gene is TRBV28, the J gene TRBJ2-3; D may be TRBD2 (7 bases). The V gene's germline CDR1 is MDHEN and CDR2 SYDVKM. The V end was cut by 1 base, the J end by 3 bases, with 20 bases between. CDR3 length: 18 amino acids. CDR3 protein: CASSLSQVGGARTDTQYF. The DNA of the CDR3 is TGTGCCAGCAGTTTATCCCAAGTGGGGGGGGCGCGGACAGATACGCAGTATTTT.

The V and J genes are TRBV7-6 and TRBJ2-5; the D gene is possibly TRBD2 (6 bases). V lost 4 bases and J lost 5, with 23 bases in between. CDR1 and CDR2 from the germline V gene are SGHVS and FNYEAQ. CDR3 size: 17 residues. In DNA form, the CDR3 reads TGTGCCAGCAGCTCTGGACTATCAACGTTACGTTCGGAGACCCAGTACTTC. It is translated as CASSSGLSTLRSETQYF. The full variable domain, in which reference TRBV7-6 and TRBJ2-5 provide the parts outside the CDR3, is GAGVSQSPRYKVTKRGQDVALRCDPISGHVSLYWYRQALGQGPEFLTYFNYEAQQDKSGLPNDRFSAERPEGSISTLTIQRTEQRDSAMYRCASSSGLSTLRSETQYFGPGTRLLVL.

Worth noting for this clonotype: Compared with germline, one end of the junction differs, possibly owing to a read error. V and J are TRBV11-2 and TRBJ2-1; D unresolved. CDR3 length: 13 residues. CDR1 is SGHAT and CDR2 is FQNNGV in the germline V gene. CDR3 amino acids: CASTGQFYNEQLF. The CDR3 DNA reads as TGTGCCAGCACCGGCCAGTTCTACAATGAGCAGTTGTTC.

The J gene is TRBJ1-3, the V gene TRBV5-1; D gene unclear. CDR3 length equals 16 residues. Trimming left V 0 bases short and J 0 bases short, with 10 bases between. Germline loops: CDR1 SGHRS, CDR2 YFSETQ. Here the CDR3 reads CASSLAEAFSGNTIYF. CDR3 DNA sequence: TGCGCCAGCAGCTTGGCCGAGGCCTTCTCTGGAAACACCATATATTTT.

This clonotype was counted ten times or more. J is TRBJ1-1 and V is TRBV7-2; D not resolved. The CDR3 is 14 residues long. V dropped 1 base and J dropped 3 bases, with 9 bases sitting between them. The germline V gene encodes CDR1 SGHTA and CDR2 FQGNSA. The CDR3 DNA sequence: TGTGCCAGCAGCTTAGGTCCAGGAGACACTGAAGCTTTCTTT. Its translation is CASSLGPGDTEAFF.

This clonotype was picked up a small number of times. This rearrangement joins TRBV7-9 to TRBJ2-6; D ambiguous. The CDR3 is made up of 16 amino acids. The V gene lost 1 base and the J gene lost 0 bases, with 7 bases spanning the gap. Germline CDR1 and CDR2: SEHNR and FQNEAQ (reference sequence). In DNA, the CDR3 is TGTGCCAGCAGCTTAGGAAAACTCTCTGGGGCCAACGTCCTGACTTTC. It is translated as CASSLGKLSGANVLTF.

The chain has TRBV18 and TRBJ1-2; 7 nucleotides match TRBD1. Germline V gives CDR1 KGHSH, CDR2 LQKENI. The CDR3 is 16 residues long. The ends lost 5 bases at V and 1 base at J; junction bases unmatched: 10. CDR3 coding DNA: TGTGCCAGCTCAGCAGCCAATGGACAGGATAACTATGGCTACACCTTC. This gives the protein CASSAANGQDNYGYTF.

The chain has TRBV7-6 and TRBJ2-2; TRBD2 agrees at 8 bases. Germline-derived CDR1 and CDR2 are SGHVS and FNYEAQ. The CDR3 contains 17 residues. V gave up 2 bases and J gave up 1 base; unmatched junction bases: 6. In DNA form, the CDR3 reads TGTGCCAGCAGCTTAAATCCGAGCGGGGGGAACACCGGGGAGCTGTTTTTT. Amino acid sequence: CASSLNPSGGNTGELFF.

Note on this clonotype: Without the conserved terminal phenylalanine or tryptophan, this CDR3 likely stems from a read error. Because the CDR3's place on the DNA is in doubt, the DNA is left out and the CDR3 is given as listed by TCRdb. The chain has TRBV19 and TRBJ2-1; no DNA check was done on the table's D call, TRBD2. Germline CDR1 is LNHDA and CDR2 is SQIVND (reference sequence). The CDR3 length equals 14 residues, ends included. The chain's CDR3 is CASSIGEGDNEQLL.

V is TRBV3-1 and J is TRBJ2-3, with D hard to call. Trimming shortened V by 0 bases and J by 5 bases, and 12 bases separated the two germline ends. The germline gives CDR1 LGHDT, CDR2 YNNKEL (reference sequence). The CDR3 is 15 residues long. CDR3 sequence (DNA): TGTGCCAGCAGCCAAGATTTTAAAATGGGAGATACGCAGTATTTT. Translating gives CASSQDFKMGDTQYF.

The chain is built from TRBV28 and TRBJ1-5; possible D gene TRBD1, 6 bases. Trimming cost V 7 bases and J 2 bases, with 15 bases left between them. Germline CDR1 MDHEN, CDR2 SYDVKM. The CDR3 is 15 amino acids. In nucleotides, the CDR3 is TGTGCCAGCATCCCGTACAAGGGGGGCAATCAGCCCCAGCATTTT. It yields the protein CASIPYKGGNQPQHF.

The genes are TRBV29-1 and TRBJ2-7, with D unclear. The V gene's germline CDR1 is SQVTM and CDR2 ANQGSEA. The CDR3 has 13 amino acids. This CDR3 reads CSYRVLSSYEQYF. The CDR3, as DNA: TGCAGTTACAGAGTGTTGAGCTCCTACGAGCAGTACTTC.

The rearrangement links TRBV12-3 or TRBV12-4 to TRBJ1-4, with D possibly matching TRBD1 (5 bases). This CDR3 is 14 amino acids long. V was trimmed by 4 bases and J by 8 bases, leaving 14 bases between them. This CDR3 is CASSSGTAGEKLFF. CDR3 in DNA: TGTGCCAGCAGTTCCGGGACTGCGGGAGAAAAACTGTTTTTT.

The J gene is TRBJ2-1, the V gene TRBV5-1, with 9 positions matching TRBD2. CDR3 size: 15 residues. V was clipped by 4 bases and J by 9 bases; unmatched bases: 11. The germline CDR1 and CDR2 sequences are SGHRS and YFSETQ. The CDR3 nucleotides read TGCGCCAGCAGCCGTGGGGTAGCGGGGGCCGCTGAGCAGTTCTTC. This encodes CASSRGVAGAAEQFF. Full variable domain (outside the CDR3, taken from reference TRBV5-1 and TRBJ2-1): KAGVTQTPRYLIKTRGQQVTLSCSPISGHRSVSWYQQTPGQGLQFLFEYFSETQRNKGNFPGRFSGRQFSNSRSEMNVSTLELGDSALYLCASSRGVAGAAEQFFGPGTRLTVL.